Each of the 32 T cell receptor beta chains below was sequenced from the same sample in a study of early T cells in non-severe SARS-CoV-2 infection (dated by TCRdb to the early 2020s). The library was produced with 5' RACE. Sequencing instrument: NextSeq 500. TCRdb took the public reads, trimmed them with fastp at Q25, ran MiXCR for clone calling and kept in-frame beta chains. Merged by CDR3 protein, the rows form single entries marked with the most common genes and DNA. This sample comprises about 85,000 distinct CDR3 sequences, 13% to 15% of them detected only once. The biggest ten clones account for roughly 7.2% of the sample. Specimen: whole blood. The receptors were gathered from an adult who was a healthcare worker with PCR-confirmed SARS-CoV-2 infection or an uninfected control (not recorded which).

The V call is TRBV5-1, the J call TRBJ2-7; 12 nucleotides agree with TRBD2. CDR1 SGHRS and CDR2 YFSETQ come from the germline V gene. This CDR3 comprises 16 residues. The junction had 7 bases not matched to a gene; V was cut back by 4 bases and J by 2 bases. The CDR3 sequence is CASSTLAGGAPYEQYF. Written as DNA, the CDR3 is TGCGCCAGCAGCACCCTAGCGGGAGGGGCTCCCTACGAGCAGTACTTC.

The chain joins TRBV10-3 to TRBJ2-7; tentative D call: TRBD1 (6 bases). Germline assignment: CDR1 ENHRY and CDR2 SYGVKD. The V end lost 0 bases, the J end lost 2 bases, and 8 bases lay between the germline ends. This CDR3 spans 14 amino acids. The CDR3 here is CAISESQGAYEQYF. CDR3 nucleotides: TGTGCCATCAGTGAGTCACAGGGAGCCTACGAGCAGTACTTC.

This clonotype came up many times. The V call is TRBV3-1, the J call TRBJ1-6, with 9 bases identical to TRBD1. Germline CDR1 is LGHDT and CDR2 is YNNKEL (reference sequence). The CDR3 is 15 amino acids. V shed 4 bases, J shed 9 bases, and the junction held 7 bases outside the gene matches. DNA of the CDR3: TGTGCCAGCAGCCCCACCGGGACAGGGATTTCACCCCTCCACTTT. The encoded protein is CASSPTGTGISPLHF.

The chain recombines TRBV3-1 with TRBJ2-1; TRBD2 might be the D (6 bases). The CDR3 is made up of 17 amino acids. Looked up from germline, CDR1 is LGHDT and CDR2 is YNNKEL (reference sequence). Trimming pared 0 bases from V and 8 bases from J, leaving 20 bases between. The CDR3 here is CASSQDPGTPVSDEQFF. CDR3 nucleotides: TGTGCCAGCAGCCAAGATCCAGGGACTCCCGTGTCGGATGAGCAGTTCTTC.

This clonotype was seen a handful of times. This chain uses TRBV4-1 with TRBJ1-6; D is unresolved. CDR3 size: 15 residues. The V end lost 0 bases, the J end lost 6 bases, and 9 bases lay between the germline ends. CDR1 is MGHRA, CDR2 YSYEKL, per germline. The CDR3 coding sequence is TGCGCCAGCAGCCAAGAAGTGGCGCCTAATTCACCCCTCCACTTT. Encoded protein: CASSQEVAPNSPLHF.

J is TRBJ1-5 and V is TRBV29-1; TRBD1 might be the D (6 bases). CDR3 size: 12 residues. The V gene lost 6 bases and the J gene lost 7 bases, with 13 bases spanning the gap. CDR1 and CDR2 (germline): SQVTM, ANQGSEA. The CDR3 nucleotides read TGCAGCGTCTTGGACAGCGGGCAGCCCCAGCATTTT. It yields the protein CSVLDSGQPQHF.

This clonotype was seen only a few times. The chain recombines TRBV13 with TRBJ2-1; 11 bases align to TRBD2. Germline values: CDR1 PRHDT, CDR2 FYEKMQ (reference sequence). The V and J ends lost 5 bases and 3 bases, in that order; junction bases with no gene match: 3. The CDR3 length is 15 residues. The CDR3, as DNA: TGTGCCAGCAGCATCGGGACTAGCGGCTACAATGAGCAGTTCTTC. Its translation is CASSIGTSGYNEQFF.

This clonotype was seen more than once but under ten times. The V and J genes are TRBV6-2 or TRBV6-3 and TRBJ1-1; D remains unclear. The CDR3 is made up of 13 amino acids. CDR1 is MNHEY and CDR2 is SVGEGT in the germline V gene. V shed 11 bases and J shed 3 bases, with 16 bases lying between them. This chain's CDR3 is CAGRPFGYTEAFF. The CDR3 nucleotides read TGTGCCGGAAGGCCTTTTGGGTACACTGAAGCTTTCTTT.

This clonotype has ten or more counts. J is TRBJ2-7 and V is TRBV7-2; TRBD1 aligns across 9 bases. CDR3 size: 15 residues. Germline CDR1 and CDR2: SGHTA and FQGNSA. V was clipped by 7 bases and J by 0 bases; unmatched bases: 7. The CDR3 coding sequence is TGTGCCAGCAACCCGGACAGGGGCATCTCCTACGAGCAGTACTTC. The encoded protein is CASNPDRGISYEQYF.

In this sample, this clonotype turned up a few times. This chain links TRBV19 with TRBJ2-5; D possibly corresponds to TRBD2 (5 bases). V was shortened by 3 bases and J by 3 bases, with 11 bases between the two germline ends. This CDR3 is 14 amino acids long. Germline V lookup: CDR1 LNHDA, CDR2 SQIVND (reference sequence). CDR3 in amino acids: CASSIFSEEETQYF. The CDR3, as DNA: TGTGCCAGTAGTATTTTTTCGGAGGAAGAGACCCAGTACTTC. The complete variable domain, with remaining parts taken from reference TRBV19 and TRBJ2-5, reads DGGITQSPKYLFRKEGQNVTLSCEQNLNHDAMYWYRQDPGQGLRLIYYSQIVNDFQKGDIAEGYSVSREKKESFPLTVTSAQKNPTAFYLCASSIFSEEETQYFGPGTRLLVL.

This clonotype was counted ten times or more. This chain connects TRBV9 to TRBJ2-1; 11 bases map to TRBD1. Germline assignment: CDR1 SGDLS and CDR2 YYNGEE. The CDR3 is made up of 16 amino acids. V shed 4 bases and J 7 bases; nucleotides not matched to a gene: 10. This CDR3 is CASSSRPGTGGNEQFF. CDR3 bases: TGTGCCAGCAGCTCCCGACCCGGGACAGGGGGTAATGAGCAGTTCTTC.

CDR3 DNA: TGTGCCAGCGGCAAACCAGGGAATTTCGTGAATGAGCAGTTCTTC. It is translated as CASGKPGNFVNEQFF. This chain joins TRBV28 and TRBJ2-1; tentatively, D is TRBD1 (5 bases). CDR3 length equals 15 residues. Between the trimmed V and J ends, which lost 8 bases and 7 bases, there was a span of 21 bases. CDR1 MDHEN and CDR2 SYDVKM come from the germline V gene.

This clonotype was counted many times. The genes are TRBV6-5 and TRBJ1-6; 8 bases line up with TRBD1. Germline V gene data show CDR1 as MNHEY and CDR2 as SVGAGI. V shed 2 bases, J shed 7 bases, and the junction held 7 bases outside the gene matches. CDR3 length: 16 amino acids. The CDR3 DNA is TGTGCCAGCAGTTACCTCGAACAGGGGGGGAATTCACCCCTCCACTTT. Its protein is CASSYLEQGGNSPLHF.

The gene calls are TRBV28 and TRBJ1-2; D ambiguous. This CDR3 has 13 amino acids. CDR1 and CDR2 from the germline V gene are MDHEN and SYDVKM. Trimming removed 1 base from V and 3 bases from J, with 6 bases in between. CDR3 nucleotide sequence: TGTGCCAGCAGTTTATTGAGCTACTATGGCTACACCTTC. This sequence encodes CASSLLSYYGYTF.

For the CDR3, the DNA is TGTGCCAGCGACGACGGAGTCTACGAGCAGTACTTC. It codes for CASDDGVYEQYF. V usage is TRBV28 and J usage is TRBJ2-7; D call uncertain. The CDR3 length is 12 residues. V was shortened by 8 bases and J by 3 bases, with 11 bases between the two germline ends. The germline V gene has CDR1 MDHEN and CDR2 SYDVKM.

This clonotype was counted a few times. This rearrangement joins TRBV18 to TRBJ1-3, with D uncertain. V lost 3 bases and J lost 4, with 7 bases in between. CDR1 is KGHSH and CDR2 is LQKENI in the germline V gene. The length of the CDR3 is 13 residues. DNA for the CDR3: TGTGCCAGCTCACCGGACGTGGGAAACACCATATATTTT. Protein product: CASSPDVGNTIYF.

The CDR3, as DNA: TGTGCCAGCAGTATACACTCTAGCGGCCCCTCCTACGAGCAGTACTTC. Encoded protein: CASSIHSSGPSYEQYF. The chain couples TRBV9 to TRBJ2-7; 7 nucleotides line up with TRBD2. The CDR3 sequence is 16 residues long. The germline gives CDR1 SGDLS, CDR2 YYNGEE. The J segment lost 0 bases and the V segment lost 5 bases, leaving 11 bases of the junction unmatched.

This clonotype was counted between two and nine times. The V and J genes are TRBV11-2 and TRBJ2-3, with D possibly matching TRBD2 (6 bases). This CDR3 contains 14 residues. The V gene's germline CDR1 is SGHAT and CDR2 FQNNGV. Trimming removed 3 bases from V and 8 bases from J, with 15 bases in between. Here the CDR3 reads CASSLERDWGTQYF. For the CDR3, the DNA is TGTGCCAGCAGCTTGGAACGGGACTGGGGTACGCAGTATTTT.

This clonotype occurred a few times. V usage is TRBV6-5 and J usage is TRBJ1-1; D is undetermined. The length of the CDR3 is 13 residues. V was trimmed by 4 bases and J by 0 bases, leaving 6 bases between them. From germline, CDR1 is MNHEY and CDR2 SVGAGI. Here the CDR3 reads CASSFAVNTEAFF. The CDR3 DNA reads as TGTGCCAGCAGTTTTGCTGTGAACACTGAAGCTTTCTTT.

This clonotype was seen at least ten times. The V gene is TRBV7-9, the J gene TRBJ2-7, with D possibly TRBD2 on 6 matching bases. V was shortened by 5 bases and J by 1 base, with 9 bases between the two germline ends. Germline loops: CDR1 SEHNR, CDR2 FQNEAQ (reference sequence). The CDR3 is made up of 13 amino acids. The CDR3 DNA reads TGTGCCAGCAGCCAGACTAGGTCCTACGAGCAGTACTTC. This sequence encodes CASSQTRSYEQYF.

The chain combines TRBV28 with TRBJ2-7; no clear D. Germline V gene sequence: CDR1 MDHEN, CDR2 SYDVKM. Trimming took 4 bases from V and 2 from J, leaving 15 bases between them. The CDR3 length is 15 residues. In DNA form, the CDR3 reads TGTGCCAGCAGTTCCCCGCCCGACACAGCCTACGAGCAGTACTTC. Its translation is CASSSPPDTAYEQYF.

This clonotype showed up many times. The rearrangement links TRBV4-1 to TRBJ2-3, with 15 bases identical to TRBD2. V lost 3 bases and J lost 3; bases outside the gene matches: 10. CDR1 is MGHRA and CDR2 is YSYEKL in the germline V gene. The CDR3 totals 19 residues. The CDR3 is CASSHPKGGLAGGTDTQYF. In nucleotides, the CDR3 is TGCGCCAGCAGCCACCCCAAGGGAGGACTAGCGGGAGGGACAGATACGCAGTATTTT.

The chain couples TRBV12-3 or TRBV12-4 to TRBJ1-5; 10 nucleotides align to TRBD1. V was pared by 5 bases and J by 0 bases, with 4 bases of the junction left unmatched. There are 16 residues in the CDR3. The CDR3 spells CASSPDRGSSNQPQHF. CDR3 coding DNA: TGTGCCAGCAGTCCGGACAGGGGGTCTAGCAATCAGCCCCAGCATTTT.

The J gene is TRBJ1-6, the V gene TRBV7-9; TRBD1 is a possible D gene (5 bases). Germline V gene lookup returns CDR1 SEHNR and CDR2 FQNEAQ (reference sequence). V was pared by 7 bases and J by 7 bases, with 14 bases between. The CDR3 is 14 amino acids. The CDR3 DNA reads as TGTGCCAGCACCCCAGGGACTAAGAATTCACCCCTCCACTTT. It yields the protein CASTPGTKNSPLHF.

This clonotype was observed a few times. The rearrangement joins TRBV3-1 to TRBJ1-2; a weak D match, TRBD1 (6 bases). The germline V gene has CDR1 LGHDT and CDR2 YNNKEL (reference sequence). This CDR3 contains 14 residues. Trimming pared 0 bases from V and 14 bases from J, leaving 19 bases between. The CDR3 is CASSQDRRTGRETF. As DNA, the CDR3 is TGTGCCAGCAGCCAAGATCGGCGAACAGGGAGGGAGACCTTC.

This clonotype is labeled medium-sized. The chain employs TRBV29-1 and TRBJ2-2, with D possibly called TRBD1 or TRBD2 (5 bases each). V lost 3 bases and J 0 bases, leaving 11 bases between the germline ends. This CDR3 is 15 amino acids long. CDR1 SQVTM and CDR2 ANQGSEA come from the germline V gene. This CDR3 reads CSVETGTANTGELFF. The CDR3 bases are TGCAGCGTTGAGACTGGGACGGCGAACACCGGGGAGCTGTTTTTT.

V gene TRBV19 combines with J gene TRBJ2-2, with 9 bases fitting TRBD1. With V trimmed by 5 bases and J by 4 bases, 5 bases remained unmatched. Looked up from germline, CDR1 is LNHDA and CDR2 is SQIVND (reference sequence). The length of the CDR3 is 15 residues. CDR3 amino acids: CASSATGGTTGELFF. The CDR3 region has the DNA TGTGCCAGTAGTGCGACAGGGGGGACCACCGGGGAGCTGTTTTTT. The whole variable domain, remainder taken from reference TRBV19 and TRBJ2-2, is DGGITQSPKYLFRKEGQNVTLSCEQNLNHDAMYWYRQDPGQGLRLIYYSQIVNDFQKGDIAEGYSVSREKKESFPLTVTSAQKNPTAFYLCASSATGGTTGELFFGEGSRLTVL.

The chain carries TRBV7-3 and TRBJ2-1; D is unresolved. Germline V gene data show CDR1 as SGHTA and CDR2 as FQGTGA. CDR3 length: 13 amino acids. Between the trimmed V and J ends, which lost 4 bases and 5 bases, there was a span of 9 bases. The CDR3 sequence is CASSSRANNEQFF. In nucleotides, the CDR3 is TGTGCCAGCAGCTCCCGGGCCAACAATGAGCAGTTCTTC.

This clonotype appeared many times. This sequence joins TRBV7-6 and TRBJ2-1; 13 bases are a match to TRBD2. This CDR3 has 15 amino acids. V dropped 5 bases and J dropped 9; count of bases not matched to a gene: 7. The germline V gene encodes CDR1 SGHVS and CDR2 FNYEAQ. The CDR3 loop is CASSRGLAGVLEQFF. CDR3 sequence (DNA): TGTGCCAGCAGCCGAGGACTAGCGGGAGTTCTTGAGCAGTTCTTC.

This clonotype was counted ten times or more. CDR3 sequence reads: CASSSGRSAGVEQYF. CDR3 DNA sequence: TGTGCCAGCAGCTCCGGCAGGTCAGCGGGAGTTGAGCAGTACTTC. V gene TRBV13 combines with J gene TRBJ2-7, with 8 nucleotides matching TRBD2. J lost 7 bases, V lost 4 bases, and 12 bases had no gene match. This CDR3 has 15 residues. Germline CDR1 and CDR2: PRHDT and FYEKMQ (reference sequence).

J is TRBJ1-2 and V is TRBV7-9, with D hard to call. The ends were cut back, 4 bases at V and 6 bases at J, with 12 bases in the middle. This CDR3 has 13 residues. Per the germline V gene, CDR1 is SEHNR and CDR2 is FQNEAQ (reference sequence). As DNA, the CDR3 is TGTGCCAGCAGCTACTACGAGGGAAATGGCTACACCTTC. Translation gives CASSYYEGNGYTF.

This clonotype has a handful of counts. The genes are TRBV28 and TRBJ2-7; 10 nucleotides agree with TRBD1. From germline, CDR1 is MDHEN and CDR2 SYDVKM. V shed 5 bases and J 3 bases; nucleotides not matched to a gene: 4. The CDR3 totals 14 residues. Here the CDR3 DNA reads TGTGCCAGCAGTGGCCGGGACAGGGGCTACGAGCAGTACTTC. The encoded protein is CASSGRDRGYEQYF.